The sequence of this T cell receptor beta chain was determined in a study of OX40 agonist ivuxolimab in advanced cancers. About the research overall: Partial response was recorded in three patients: one hepatocellular carcinoma and two cutaneous melanoma cases. Study observations and caveats: In CD8+ T cells, expanded clones were on average more numerous than in CD4+.

The V gene lost 6 bases and the J gene lost 6 bases, with 14 bases spanning the gap. This CDR3 spans 12 amino acids. The germline V gene encodes CDR1 SQVTM and CDR2 ANQGSEA. TCRdb's copy holds only in-frame clones and misses some; the assay was immunoSEQ multiplex PCR. The table has 60,000 to 75,000 clones, approximately 88% seen once. Individuals having autoimmune disease history or systemic immunosuppression were not enrolled. About this clone itself: Its antigen is undetermined.

The genes are TRBV29-1 and TRBJ1-1; a weak D match, TRBD1 (6 bases). The source material was CD4+ or CD8+ T cells sorted from blood, sampled in a trial of the OX40 agonist ivuxolimab. This TCR was sampled from an adult with an advanced solid tumor such as melanoma, head and neck, liver or kidney cancer. In nucleotides, the CDR3 is TGCAGCGTAAACACACAGGGAGCTGAAGCTTTCTTT. Translation: CSVNTQGAEAFF.